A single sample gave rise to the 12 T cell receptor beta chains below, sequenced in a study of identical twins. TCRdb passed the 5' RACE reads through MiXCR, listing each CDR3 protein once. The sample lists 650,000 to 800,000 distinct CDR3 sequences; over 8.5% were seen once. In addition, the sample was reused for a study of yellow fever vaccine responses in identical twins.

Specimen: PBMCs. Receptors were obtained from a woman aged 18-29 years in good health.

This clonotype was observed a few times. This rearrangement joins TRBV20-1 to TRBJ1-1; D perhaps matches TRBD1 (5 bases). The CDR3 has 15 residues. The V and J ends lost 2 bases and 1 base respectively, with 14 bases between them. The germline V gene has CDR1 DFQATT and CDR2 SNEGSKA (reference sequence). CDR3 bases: TGCAGTGCTAGAAGGGGCAGTTTCTCGAACACTGAAGCTTTCTTT. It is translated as CSARRGSFSNTEAFF.

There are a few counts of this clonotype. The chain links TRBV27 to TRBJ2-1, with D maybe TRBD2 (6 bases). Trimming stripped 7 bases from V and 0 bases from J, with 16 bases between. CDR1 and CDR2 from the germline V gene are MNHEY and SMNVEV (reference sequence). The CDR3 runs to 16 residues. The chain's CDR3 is CASTIAARASYNEQFF. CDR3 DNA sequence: TGTGCCAGCACCATAGCGGCACGAGCCTCCTACAATGAGCAGTTCTTC.

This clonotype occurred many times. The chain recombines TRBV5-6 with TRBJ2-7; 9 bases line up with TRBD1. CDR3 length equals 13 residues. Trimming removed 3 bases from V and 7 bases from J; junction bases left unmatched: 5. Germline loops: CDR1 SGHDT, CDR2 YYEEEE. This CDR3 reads CASSSTGGSEQYF. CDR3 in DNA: TGTGCCAGCAGCTCAACAGGGGGCTCGGAGCAGTACTTC.

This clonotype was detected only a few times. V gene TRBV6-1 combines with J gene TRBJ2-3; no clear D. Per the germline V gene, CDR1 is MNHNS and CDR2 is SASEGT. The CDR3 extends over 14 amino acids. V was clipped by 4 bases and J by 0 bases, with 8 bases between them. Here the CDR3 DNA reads TGTGCCAGCAGTGCGACTTCTAGCACAGATACGCAGTATTTT. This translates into CASSATSSTDTQYF.

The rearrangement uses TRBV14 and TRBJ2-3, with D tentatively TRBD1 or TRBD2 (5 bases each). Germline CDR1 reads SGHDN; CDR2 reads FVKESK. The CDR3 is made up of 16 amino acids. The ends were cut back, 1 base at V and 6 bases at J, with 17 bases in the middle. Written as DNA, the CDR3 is TGTGCCAGCAGCCAAGTGAACAGGATGAGGGTGGATACGCAGTATTTT. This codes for CASSQVNRMRVDTQYF.

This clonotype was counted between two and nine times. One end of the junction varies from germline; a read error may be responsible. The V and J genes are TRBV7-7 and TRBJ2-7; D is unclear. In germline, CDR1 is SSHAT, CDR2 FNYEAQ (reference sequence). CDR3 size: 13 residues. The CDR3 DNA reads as TGTGCTAGCAGCTTCACCCCAGGTCGCGAGCAGTACTTC. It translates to CASSFTPGREQYF.

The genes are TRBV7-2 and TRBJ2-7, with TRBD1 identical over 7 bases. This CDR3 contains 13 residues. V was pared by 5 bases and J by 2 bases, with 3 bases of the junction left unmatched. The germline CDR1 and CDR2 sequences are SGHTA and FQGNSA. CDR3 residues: CASSAQGPYEQYF. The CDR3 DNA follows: TGTGCCAGCAGCGCACAGGGGCCCTACGAGCAGTACTTC.

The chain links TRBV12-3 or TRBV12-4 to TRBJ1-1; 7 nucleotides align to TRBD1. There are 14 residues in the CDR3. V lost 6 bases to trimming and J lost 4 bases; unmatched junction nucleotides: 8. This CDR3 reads CASSLDRSPTEAFF. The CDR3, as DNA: TGTGCCAGCAGCTTGGACAGGTCCCCCACTGAAGCTTTCTTT.

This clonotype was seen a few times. CDR3 loop: CSARDIAHGANVLTF. CDR3 sequence (DNA): TGCAGTGCTAGAGATATAGCTCATGGGGCCAACGTCCTGACTTTC. This chain uses TRBV20-1 with TRBJ2-6, with D unclear. V lost 0 bases to trimming and J lost 3 bases, with 9 bases between them. This CDR3 is 15 amino acids long. Germline V gene data show CDR1 as DFQATT and CDR2 as SNEGSKA (reference sequence).

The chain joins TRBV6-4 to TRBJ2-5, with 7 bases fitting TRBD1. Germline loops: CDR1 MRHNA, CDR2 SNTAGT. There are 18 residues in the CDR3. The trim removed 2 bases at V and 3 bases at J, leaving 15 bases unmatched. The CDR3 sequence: CASSDLSPGGRNEETQYF. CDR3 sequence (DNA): TGTGCCAGCAGTGACCTTTCCCCAGGGGGTAGGAATGAAGAGACCCAGTACTTC.

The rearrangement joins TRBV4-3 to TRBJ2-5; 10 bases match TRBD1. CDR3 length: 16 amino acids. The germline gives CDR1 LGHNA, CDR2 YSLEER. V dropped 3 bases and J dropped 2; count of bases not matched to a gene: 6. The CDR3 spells CASSHTPGQGQETQYF. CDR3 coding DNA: TGCGCCAGCAGCCATACCCCGGGACAGGGGCAAGAGACCCAGTACTTC.

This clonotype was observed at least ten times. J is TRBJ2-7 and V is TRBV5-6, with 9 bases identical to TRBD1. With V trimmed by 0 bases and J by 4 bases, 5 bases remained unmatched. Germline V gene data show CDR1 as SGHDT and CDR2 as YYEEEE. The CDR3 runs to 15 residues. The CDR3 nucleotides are TGTGCCAGCAGCTTGGCGGGACAGGGTAGATACGAGCAGTACTTC. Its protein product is CASSLAGQGRYEQYF.